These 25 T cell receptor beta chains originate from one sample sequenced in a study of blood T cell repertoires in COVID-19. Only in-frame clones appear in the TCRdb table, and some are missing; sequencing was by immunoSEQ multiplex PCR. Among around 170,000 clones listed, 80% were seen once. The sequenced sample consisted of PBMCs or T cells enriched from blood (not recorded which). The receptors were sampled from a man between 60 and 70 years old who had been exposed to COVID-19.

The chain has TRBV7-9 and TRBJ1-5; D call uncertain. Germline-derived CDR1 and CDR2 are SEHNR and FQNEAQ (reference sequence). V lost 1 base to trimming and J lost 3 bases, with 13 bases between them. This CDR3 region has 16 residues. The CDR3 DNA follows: TGTGCCAGCAGCTTAGGTGGAGGACGTCTCAATCAGCCCCAGCATTTT. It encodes CASSLGGGRLNQPQHF.

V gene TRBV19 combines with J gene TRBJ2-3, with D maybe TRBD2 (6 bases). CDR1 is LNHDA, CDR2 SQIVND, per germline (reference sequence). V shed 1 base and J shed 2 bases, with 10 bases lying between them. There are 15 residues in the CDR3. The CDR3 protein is CASSIGSGYTDTQYF. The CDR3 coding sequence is TGTGCCAGTAGTATAGGGAGCGGGTACACAGATACGCAGTATTTT.

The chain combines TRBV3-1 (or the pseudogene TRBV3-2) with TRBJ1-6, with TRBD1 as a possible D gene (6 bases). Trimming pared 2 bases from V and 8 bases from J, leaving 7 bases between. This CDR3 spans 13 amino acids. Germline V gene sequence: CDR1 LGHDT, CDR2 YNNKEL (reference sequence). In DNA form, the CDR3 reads TGTGCCAGCAGCCAACAGGGGCATTCACCCCTCCACTTT. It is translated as CASSQQGHSPLHF.

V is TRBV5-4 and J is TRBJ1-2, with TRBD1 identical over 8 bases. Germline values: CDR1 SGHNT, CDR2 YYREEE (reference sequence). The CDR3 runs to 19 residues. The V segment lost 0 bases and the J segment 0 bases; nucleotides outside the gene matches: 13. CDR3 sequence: CASSLDFRGQVGSNYGYTF. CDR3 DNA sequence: TGTGCCAGCAGCTTGGATTTCCGGGGACAGGTTGGGTCTAACTATGGCTACACCTTC.

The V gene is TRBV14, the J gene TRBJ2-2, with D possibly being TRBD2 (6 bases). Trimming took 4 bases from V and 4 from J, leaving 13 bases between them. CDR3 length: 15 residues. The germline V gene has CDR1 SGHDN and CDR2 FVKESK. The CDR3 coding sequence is TGTGCCAGCAGCCGCCCGGGACTCATCACCGGGGAGCTGTTTTTT. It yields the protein CASSRPGLITGELFF.

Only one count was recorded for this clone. The CDR3 bases are TGTGCCAGTAGTAATACAGGGAGCTATGGCTACACCTTC. Protein: CASSNTGSYGYTF. The chain employs TRBV19 and TRBJ1-2; TRBD1 is a possible D gene (6 bases). Looked up from germline, CDR1 is LNHDA and CDR2 is SQIVND (reference sequence). This CDR3 has 13 amino acids. Trimming stripped 4 bases from V and 4 bases from J, with 10 bases between.

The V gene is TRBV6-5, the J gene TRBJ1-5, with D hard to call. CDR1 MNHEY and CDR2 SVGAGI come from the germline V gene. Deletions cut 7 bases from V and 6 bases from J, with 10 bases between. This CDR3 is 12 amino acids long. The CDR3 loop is CASNLDIQPQHF. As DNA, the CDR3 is TGTGCCAGCAATTTAGACATTCAGCCCCAGCATTTT.

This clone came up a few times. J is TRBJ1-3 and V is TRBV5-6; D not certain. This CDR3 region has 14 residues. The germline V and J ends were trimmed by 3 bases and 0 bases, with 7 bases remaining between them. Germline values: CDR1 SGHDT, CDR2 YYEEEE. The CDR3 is CASSSGLSGNTIYF. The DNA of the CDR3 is TGTGCCAGCAGCTCCGGACTCTCTGGAAACACCATATATTTT.

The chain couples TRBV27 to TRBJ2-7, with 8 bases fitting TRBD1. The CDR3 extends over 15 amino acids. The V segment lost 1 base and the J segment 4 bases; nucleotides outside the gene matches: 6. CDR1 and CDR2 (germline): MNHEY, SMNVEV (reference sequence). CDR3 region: CASSLFRTGIYEQYF. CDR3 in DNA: TGTGCCAGCAGTTTATTCCGGACAGGGATTTACGAGCAGTACTTC.

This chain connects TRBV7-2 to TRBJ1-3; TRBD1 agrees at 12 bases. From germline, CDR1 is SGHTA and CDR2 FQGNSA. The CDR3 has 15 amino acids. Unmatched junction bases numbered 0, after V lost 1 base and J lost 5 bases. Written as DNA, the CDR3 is TGTGCCAGCAGCTTAGGGGACAGGGGGCGAAACACCATATATTTT. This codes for CASSLGDRGRNTIYF.

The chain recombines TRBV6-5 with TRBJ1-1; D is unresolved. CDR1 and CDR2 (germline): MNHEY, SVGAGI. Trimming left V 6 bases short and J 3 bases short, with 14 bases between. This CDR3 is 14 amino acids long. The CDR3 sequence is CASRIRTADTEAFF. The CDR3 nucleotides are TGTGCCAGCAGGATCCGCACGGCGGACACTGAAGCTTTCTTT.

CDR3 nucleotides: TGTGCCAGGACTCGCGGACAGGGGGTCGGGGAAAAACTGTTTTTT. This sequence encodes CARTRGQGVGEKLFF. This rearrangement joins TRBV5-4 to TRBJ1-4; 10 nucleotides match TRBD1. The length of the CDR3 is 15 residues. V dropped 8 bases and J dropped 8; count of bases not matched to a gene: 12. CDR1 is SGHNT, CDR2 YYREEE, per germline (reference sequence). Supplemented by reference TRBV5-4 and TRBJ1-4, the full variable domain reads ETGVTQSPTHLIKTRGQQVTLRCSSQSGHNTVSWYQQALGQGPQFIFQYYREEENGRGNFPPRFSGLQFPNYSSELNVNALELDDSALYLCARTRGQGVGEKLFFGSGTQLSVL.

CDR3: CARSLGSGGWLFF. The CDR3 DNA is TGTGCCAGAAGCTTGGGATCGGGGGGATGGCTGTTTTTT. This chain uses TRBV5-3 with TRBJ2-2; 7 bases agree with TRBD2. TRBV5-3 falls under the ORF class, with uncertain function. CDR3 size: 13 residues. After removal of 0 bases from V and 13 bases from J, the junction contained 6 bases not matched to a gene.

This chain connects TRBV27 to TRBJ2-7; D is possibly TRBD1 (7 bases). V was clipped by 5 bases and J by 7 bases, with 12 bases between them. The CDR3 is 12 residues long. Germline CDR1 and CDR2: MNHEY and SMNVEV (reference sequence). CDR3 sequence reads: CASSPGGREQYF. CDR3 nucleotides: TGTGCCAGCAGTCCAGGGGGGAGAGAGCAGTACTTC.

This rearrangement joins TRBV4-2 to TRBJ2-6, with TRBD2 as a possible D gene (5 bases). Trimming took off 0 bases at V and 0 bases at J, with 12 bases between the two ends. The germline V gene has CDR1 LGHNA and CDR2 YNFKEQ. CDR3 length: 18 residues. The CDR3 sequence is CASSQDPRESSGANVLTF. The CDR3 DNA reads TGTGCCAGCAGCCAAGATCCAAGGGAGAGCTCTGGGGCCAACGTCCTGACTTTC.

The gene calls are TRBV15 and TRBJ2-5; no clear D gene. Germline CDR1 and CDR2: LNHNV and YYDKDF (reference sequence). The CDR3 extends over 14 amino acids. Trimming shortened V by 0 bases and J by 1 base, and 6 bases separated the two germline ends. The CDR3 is CATSRDTAQETQYF. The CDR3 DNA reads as TGTGCCACCAGCAGAGACACAGCCCAAGAGACCCAGTACTTC.

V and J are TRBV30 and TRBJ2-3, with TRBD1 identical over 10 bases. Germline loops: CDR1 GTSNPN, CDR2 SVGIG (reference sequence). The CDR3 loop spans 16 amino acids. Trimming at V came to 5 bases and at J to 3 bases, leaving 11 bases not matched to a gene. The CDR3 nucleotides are TGTGCCTGGCAAGAAGGCGACAGGGGGCCTACAGATACGCAGTATTTT. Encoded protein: CAWQEGDRGPTDTQYF.

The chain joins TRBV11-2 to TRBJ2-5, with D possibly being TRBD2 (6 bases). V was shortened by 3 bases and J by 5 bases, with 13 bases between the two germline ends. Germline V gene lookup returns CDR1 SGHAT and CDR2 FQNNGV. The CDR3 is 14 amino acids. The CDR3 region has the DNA TGTGCCAGCAGCTTTCCTAGCGAAAGGGAGACCCAGTACTTC. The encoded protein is CASSFPSERETQYF. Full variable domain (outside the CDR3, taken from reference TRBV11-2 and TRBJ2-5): EAGVAQSPRYKIIEKRQSVAFWCNPISGHATLYWYQQILGQGPKLLIQFQNNGVVDDSQLPKDRFSAERLKGVDSTLKIQPAKLEDSAVYLCASSFPSERETQYFGPGTRLLVL.

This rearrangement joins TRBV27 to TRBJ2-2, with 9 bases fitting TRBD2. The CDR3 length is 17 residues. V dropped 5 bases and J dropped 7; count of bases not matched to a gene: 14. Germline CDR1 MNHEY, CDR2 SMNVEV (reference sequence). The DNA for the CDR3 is TGTGCCAGCAGTCTTATCGGGGCGGGAGGGCCGAGCGGGGAGCTGTTTTTT. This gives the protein CASSLIGAGGPSGELFF.

CDR3 DNA sequence: TGTGCCAGCAGTTCCGGGACAGGGTGTGAAAAACTGTTTTTT. Protein: CASSSGTGCEKLFF. The chain recombines TRBV27 with TRBJ1-4; TRBD1 aligns across 9 bases. Trimming at V came to 4 bases and at J to 7 bases, leaving 4 bases not matched to a gene. The CDR3 runs to 14 residues. Germline V gene data show CDR1 as MNHEY and CDR2 as SMNVEV (reference sequence).

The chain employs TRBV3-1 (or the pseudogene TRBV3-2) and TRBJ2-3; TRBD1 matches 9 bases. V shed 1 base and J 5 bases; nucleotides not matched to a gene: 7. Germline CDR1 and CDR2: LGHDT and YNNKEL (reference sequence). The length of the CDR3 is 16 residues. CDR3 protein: CASSQVATGGRDTQYF. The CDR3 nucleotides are TGTGCCAGCAGCCAAGTCGCGACAGGGGGTAGAGATACGCAGTATTTT.

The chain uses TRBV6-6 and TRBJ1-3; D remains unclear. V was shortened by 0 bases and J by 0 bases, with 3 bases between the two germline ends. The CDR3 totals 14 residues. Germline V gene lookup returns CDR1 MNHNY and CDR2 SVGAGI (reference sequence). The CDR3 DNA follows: TGTGCCAGCAGTTACTCCTCCTCTGGAAACACCATATATTTT. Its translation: CASSYSSSGNTIYF.

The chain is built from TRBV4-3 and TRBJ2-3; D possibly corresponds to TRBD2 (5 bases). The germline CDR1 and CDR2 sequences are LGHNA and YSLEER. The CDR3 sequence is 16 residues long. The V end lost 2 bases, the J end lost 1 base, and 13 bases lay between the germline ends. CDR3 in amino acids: CASSQLHLGGTDTQYF. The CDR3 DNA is TGCGCCAGCAGCCAATTGCACCTCGGGGGCACAGATACGCAGTATTTT.

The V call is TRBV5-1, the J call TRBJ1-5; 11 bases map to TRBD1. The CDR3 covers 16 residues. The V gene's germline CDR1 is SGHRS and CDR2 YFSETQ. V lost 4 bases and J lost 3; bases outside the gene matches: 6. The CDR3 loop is CASSVDRGRINQPQHF. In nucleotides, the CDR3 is TGCGCCAGCAGCGTGGACAGGGGGCGTATCAATCAGCCCCAGCATTTT.

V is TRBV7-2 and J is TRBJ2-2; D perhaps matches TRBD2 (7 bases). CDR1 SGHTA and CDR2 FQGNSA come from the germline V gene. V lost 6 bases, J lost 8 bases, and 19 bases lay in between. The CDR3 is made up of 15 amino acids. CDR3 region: CASSRGAATRGELFF. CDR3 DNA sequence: TGTGCCAGCAGTCGGGGGGCGGCAACACGTGGGGAGCTGTTTTTT.